The 7 T cell receptor beta chains listed next were all sequenced from one sample in a study of blood T cells in healthy people across ages. Using a J-beta primer mix together with a sample-barcoded 5' primer, a second PCR was run for roughly 7 to 11 cycles. MiXCR, run by TCRdb on the 5' RACE reads, gives a single entry per CDR3 protein. The table has around 500,000 distinct CDR3 sequences, about 45% seen once. Sequenced material: blood. These receptors were collected from a man older than 75 in good health.

This clonotype was detected a few times. V is TRBV7-2 and J is TRBJ2-7; D gene ambiguous. The V end lost 4 bases, the J end lost 0 bases, and 7 bases lay between the germline ends. The length of the CDR3 is 13 residues. Per the germline V gene, CDR1 is SGHTA and CDR2 is FQGNSA. CDR3 in DNA: TGTGCCAGCAGCTACTTAGGCTCCTACGAGCAGTACTTC. Its translation: CASSYLGSYEQYF.

This clonotype was seen many times. The chain is built from TRBV6-6 and TRBJ1-3; 8 positions agree with TRBD1. The CDR3 sequence is 14 residues long. Looked up from germline, CDR1 is MNHNY and CDR2 is SVGAGI (reference sequence). V shed 6 bases and J 1 base; nucleotides not matched to a gene: 2. In nucleotides, the CDR3 is TGTGCCAGCAGGACAGGGGATTCTGGAAACACCATATATTTT. This sequence encodes CASRTGDSGNTIYF.

With respect to this clonotype: This sequence may be a read error, since a much larger clone differs from it by one base. The chain combines TRBV4-3 with TRBJ2-5; perhaps TRBD2 as D (7 bases). V lost 0 bases and J lost 11, with 16 bases in between. The CDR3 runs 14 residues. CDR1 and CDR2 from the germline V gene are LGHNA and YSLEER. For the CDR3, the DNA is TGCGCCAGCAGCCAAGATGCGGGGGACAATGAGCAGTACTTC. Its translation is CASSQDAGDNEQYF.

This chain joins TRBV20-1 and TRBJ2-7; 11 bases line up with TRBD1. V was pared by 1 base and J by 5 bases, with 4 bases of the junction left unmatched. The V gene's germline CDR1 is DFQATT and CDR2 SNEGSKA (reference sequence). The CDR3 runs to 14 residues. In nucleotides, the CDR3 is TGCAGTGCTAGAGTCTGGGACAGGGGGGACGAGCAGTACTTC. This encodes CSARVWDRGDEQYF.

In its sample, this clonotype was seen once. The CDR3 is CASSLTGTGLDGYTF. The CDR3 coding sequence is TGTGCCAGCAGCTTAACGGGCACGGGGTTAGATGGCTACACCTTC. The chain couples TRBV7-3 to TRBJ1-2; no clear D gene. With 0 bases removed from V and 6 bases from J, the gap between germline ends came to 14 bases. Germline CDR1 and CDR2: SGHTA and FQGTGA. The CDR3 runs 15 residues. Full variable domain (rest looked up from reference TRBV7-3 and TRBJ1-2): GAGVSQTPSNKVTEKGKYVELRCDPISGHTALYWYRQSLGQGPEFLIYFQGTGAADDSGLPNDRFFAVRPEGSVSTLKIQRTERGDSAVYLCASSLTGTGLDGYTFGSGTRLTVV.

V usage is TRBV18 and J usage is TRBJ2-1; no reliable D call. CDR1 and CDR2 (germline): KGHSH, LQKENI. The germline V and J ends were trimmed by 2 bases and 5 bases, with 4 bases remaining between them. This CDR3 spans 12 amino acids. CDR3 in amino acids: CASSPGDNEQFF. The CDR3 nucleotides read TGTGCCAGCTCACCAGGGGACAATGAGCAGTTCTTC.

This clonotype came up many times. The genes are TRBV7-2 and TRBJ2-5, with a weak D call TRBD2 (5 bases). The V gene lost 4 bases and the J gene lost 7 bases, with 13 bases spanning the gap. Germline loops: CDR1 SGHTA, CDR2 FQGNSA. The CDR3 has 13 amino acids. The CDR3 DNA follows: TGTGCCAGCAGCTCTCCTGCAAGCGGGACCCAGTACTTC. It codes for CASSSPASGTQYF. Variable domain in full (rest from reference TRBV7-2 and TRBJ2-5): GAGVSQSPSNKVTEKGKDVELRCDPISGHTALYWYRQSLGQGLEFLIYFQGNSAPDKSGLPSDRFSAERTGGSVSTLTIQRTQQEDSAVYLCASSSPASGTQYFGPGTRLLVL.